This T cell receptor (beta chain) emerged from a study of memory CD4+ T cells and cytomegalovirus serostatus. Study-level information: Donors were healthy Belgian adults, under 10 CMV seropositive and 20 to 25 seronegative.

The sort gate was single viable CD3+CD4+CD8-CD45RO+ cells for memory CD4+ T cells. After thawing, CD4+ T cells were positively selected. How the authors handled the data: Out-of-frame sequences were removed, leaving around 2,000,000 distinct TCRbeta sequences. This table comes from immunoSEQ multiplex PCR, and its TCRdb copy is limited to in-frame clones, with some not included. V, J and clone size are taken as reported in that table, and D and trimming were inferred from the DNA itself. The table shows tens of thousands of clones, with about 80% occurring only once. The CDR3 contains 16 residues. Trimming removed 4 bases at V and 1 base at J, with 14 bases between. Germline CDR1 reads ENHRY; CDR2 reads SYGVKD.

The origin of this receptor is an adult in good health and CMV-seropositive. The sequenced material came from memory CD4+ T cells from blood. The chain couples TRBV10-3 to TRBJ2-1; D may be TRBD2 (5 bases). Here the CDR3 DNA reads TGTGCCATCAGTGCCGTGGGAGCTACTTCCTACAATGAGCAGTTCTTC. It encodes CAISAVGATSYNEQFF.